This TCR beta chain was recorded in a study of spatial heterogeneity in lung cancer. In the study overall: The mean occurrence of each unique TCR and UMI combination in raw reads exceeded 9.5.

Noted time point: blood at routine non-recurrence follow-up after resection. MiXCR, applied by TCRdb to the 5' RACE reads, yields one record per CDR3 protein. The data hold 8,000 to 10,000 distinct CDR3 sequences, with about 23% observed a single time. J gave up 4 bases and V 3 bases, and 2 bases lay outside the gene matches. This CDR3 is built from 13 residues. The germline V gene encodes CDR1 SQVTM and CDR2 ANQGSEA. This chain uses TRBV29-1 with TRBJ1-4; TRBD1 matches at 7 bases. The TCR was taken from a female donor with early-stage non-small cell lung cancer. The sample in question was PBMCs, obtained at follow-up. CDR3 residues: CSVDGDSNEKLFF. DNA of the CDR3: TGCAGCGTTGACGGGGACAGTAATGAAAAACTGTTTTTT.